This T cell receptor (beta chain) was recorded in a study of cytomegalovirus exposure and HLA in healthy donors. Study results and limitations: Some segments of the V type, notably TRBV6-2 and TRBV6-3, were excluded as indistinguishable. Common viral pathogens (according to a later analysis) appeared linked to several of the most significant clusters. An analysis done earlier found most TCR beta V segments productive about 87% or about 30% of the time.

This clone was observed once. Its specificity is unknown. The germline gives CDR1 SGHTA, CDR2 FQGNSA. CDR3 length: 14 amino acids. The ends lost 1 base at V and 6 bases at J; junction bases unmatched: 2. The PCR had 60 Vbeta and 13 Jbeta primers. Sequencing used immunoSEQ multiplex PCR; TCRdb keeps in-frame clones, though not all of them. Counted here are approximately 100,000 clones, 50% to 75% occurring once; the ten biggest clones make up around 4.2%. Sequencing was performed on PBMCs. This receptor was identified in a young man in good health and CMV-seronegative. V is TRBV7-2 and J is TRBJ1-5; 8 positions agree with TRBD1. CDR3 bases: TGTGCCAGCAGCTTAGAAGGACAGGGTCAGCCCCAGCATTTT. Translating gives CASSLEGQGQPQHF.